This TCR beta chain emerged from a study of T cell changes during pregnancy in multiple sclerosis. The CDR3 sequence is 14 residues long. Looked up from germline, CDR1 is SGHNT and CDR2 is YENEEA. Trimming cost V 6 bases and J 9 bases, with 15 bases left between them. Sequenced by immunoSEQ multiplex PCR; TCRdb stores in-frame clones only, minus some. The table has about 39,000 clones, around 94% seen once; the top ten hold more than 1.5%. The origin of this receptor is a female donor with multiple sclerosis, enrolled in a pregnancy study. The sequencing used peripheral blood, collected in the third trimester of pregnancy. The chain joins TRBV11-3 to TRBJ1-6, with D possibly TRBD1 on 6 matching bases. The CDR3 DNA reads TGTGCCAGCAGTCTAACAGGGCCCGGTTCACCCCTCCACTTT. This gives the protein CASSLTGPGSPLHF.